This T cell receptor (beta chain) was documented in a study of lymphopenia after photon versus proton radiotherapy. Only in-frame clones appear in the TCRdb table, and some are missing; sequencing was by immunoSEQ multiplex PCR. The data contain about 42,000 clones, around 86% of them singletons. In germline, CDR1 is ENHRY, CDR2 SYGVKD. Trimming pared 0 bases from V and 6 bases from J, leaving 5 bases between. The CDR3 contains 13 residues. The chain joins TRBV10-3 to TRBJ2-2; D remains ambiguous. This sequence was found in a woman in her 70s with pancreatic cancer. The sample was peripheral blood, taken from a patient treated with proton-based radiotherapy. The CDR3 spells CAISESESGELFF. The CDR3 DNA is TGTGCCATCAGTGAGTCAGAGTCCGGGGAGCTGTTTTTT.